The present T cell receptor beta chain was sequenced within a study of CD8 T cells in Susac syndrome. Reverse transcription of about 0.5 to 1 ug RNA was carried out with random hexamers. TCR beta CDR3 was amplified by immunoSEQ multiplex PCR. This amplification extended across 54 Vbeta and 13 Jbeta segments. TCRdb recomputed calls from the immunoSEQ multiplex PCR reads with MiXCR, one row per CDR3 protein. Of about 110,000 distinct CDR3 sequences listed, about 96% were seen once; the top ten hold just over 0.095%. This clonotype came up once. TEMRA cells were FACS-enriched, and CD8+ and CD4+ T cells were isolated negatively. Per the germline V gene, CDR1 is KGHSH and CDR2 is LQKENI. Germline trimming cut 3 bases from V and 2 bases from J; bases unmatched to any gene: 4. This CDR3 has 16 amino acids.

The specimen sequenced was CD4+ T cells from PBMCs. This clonotype was obtained from a human donor in good health. The rearrangement links TRBV18 to TRBJ2-7; TRBD2 agrees at 13 bases. The CDR3 reads CASSPRLAGGPYEQYF. DNA for the CDR3: TGTGCCAGCTCACCCAGACTAGCGGGAGGTCCCTACGAGCAGTACTTC.